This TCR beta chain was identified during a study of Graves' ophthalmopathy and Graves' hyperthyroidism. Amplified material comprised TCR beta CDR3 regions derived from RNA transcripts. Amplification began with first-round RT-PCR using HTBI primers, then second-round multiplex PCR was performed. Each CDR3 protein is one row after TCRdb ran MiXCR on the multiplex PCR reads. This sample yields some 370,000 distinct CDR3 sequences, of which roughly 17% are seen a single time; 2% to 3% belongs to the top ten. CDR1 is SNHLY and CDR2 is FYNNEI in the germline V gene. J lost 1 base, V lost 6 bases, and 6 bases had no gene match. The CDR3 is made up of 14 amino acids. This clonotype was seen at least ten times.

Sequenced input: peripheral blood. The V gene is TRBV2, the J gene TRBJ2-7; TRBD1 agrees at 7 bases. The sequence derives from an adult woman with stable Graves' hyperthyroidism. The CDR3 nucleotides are TGTGCCAGCAGGGCCGGGACAGAGTCCTACGAGCAGTACTTC. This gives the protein CASRAGTESYEQYF.